This is a list of T cell receptor beta chains from one sample in a study of CD8+ T cells in alopecia areata. Sequencing was performed with immunoSEQ multiplex PCR; in TCRdb, only in-frame clones are kept and a portion is missing. The data contain 150,000 to 200,000 clones, over 55% of them seen just once; the ten biggest clones take up approximately 0.93%. The sample here was CD4+ T cells sorted from blood, taken at week 24, from a patient treated with tofacitinib. The receptors stem from a human donor with alopecia areata. Each CDR3 is given with its conserved first and last residue. Fields, in order: clone size, D gene, V gene, J gene, CDR3 DNA, CDR3 protein. The D gene is left open where the match is weak. Some rows have no size entry. The others give once, few or many, or a class for an expanded clone.

>few|TRBD1|TRBV2|TRBJ1-5
TGTGCCAGCAGACAGGGGGCAGGGAATCAGCCCCAGCATTTT
CASRQGAGNQPQHF
>NA|NA|TRBV29-1|TRBJ2-1
TGCAGCGTTGTAACGACCGCCGAGCAGTTCTTC
CSVVTTAEQFF
>NA|NA|TRBV28|TRBJ2-7
TGTGCCAGCAGTTTCAGCTACGAGCAGTACTTC
CASSFSYEQYF
>few|TRBD1|TRBV5-1|TRBJ2-3
TGCGCCAGCAGCTTAATGGGACAGGTATCGGATACGCAGTATTTT
CASSLMGQVSDTQYF
>few|NA|TRBV29-1|TRBJ1-1
TGCAGCGTTGGCGTCGGGATTGAAGCTTTCTTT
CSVGVGIEAFF
>NA|NA|TRBV30|TRBJ1-5
TGTGCCTGGAGTGTTGGAAATGGCAATCAGCCCCAGCATTTT
CAWSVGNGNQPQHF
>few|NA|TRBV10-3|TRBJ2-3
TGTGCCATCAGGGACACAGATACGCAGTATTTT
CAIRDTDTQYF
>NA|NA|TRBV29-1|TRBJ1-1
TGCAGCGCCCGTGGGGGTAACACTGAAGCTTTCTTT
CSARGGNTEAFF
>NA|NA|TRBV11-2|TRBJ2-3
TGTGCCAGCAGCTCGTTGGGGGCAGGGATAAGAGGGGATACGCAGTATTTT
CASSSLGAGIRGDTQYF
>NA|NA|TRBV2|TRBJ1-2
TGTGCCAGCAGTGGACAGCTCCAGGGAGGCTACACCTTC
CASSGQLQGGYTF
>NA|NA|TRBV29-1|TRBJ1-1
TGCAGCGTCACCGGGCTGTTGGGGGAAACTGAAGCTTTCTTT
CSVTGLLGETEAFF
>many|TRBD1|TRBV2|TRBJ2-7
TGTGCCAGCAGCGCAGGGACAGGGGGTTACGAGCAGTACTTC
CASSAGTGGYEQYF
>NA|TRBD1|TRBV30|TRBJ1-4
TGTGCCTGGAGGGGGACACGACAGGGATCCTCCGTTGCAACTAATGAAAAACTGTTTTTT
CAWRGTRQGSSVATNEKLFF
>NA|TRBD1|TRBV5-1|TRBJ1-2
TGCGCCAGCAGCTTGGCCCAGGGGGAAGGCTACACCTTC
CASSLAQGEGYTF
>NA|NA|TRBV5-1|TRBJ1-4
TGCGCCAGCAGCCCCGGCCTTGGTGAAAAACTGTTTTTT
CASSPGLGEKLFF
>NA|TRBD1|TRBV5-1|TRBJ1-1
TGCGCCAGCAGCTGGACAGGAGGGAACACTGAAGCTTTCTTT
CASSWTGGNTEAFF
>NA|TRBD2|TRBV5-1|TRBJ2-1
TGCGCCAGCAGCTTGGCCGCCGGCGGGGGGGCGGGTGAGCAGTTCTTC
CASSLAAGGGAGEQFF
>NA|TRBD1|TRBV7-9|TRBJ2-7
TGTGCCAGCAGCTTAGTTTCAACCGGGACAGGGGGCCTCGAGCAGTACTTC
CASSLVSTGTGGLEQYF
>few|NA|TRBV13|TRBJ2-5
TGTGCCAGCAGCTTACGGGGGGCCGACGAGACCCAGTACTTC
CASSLRGADETQYF
>NA|NA|TRBV10-3|TRBJ1-6
TGTGCCATCCGGGGAGACAGGACGGGTAATTCACCCCTCCACTTT
CAIRGDRTGNSPLHF
>NA|TRBD2|TRBV29-1|TRBJ2-3
TGCAGCGTTGATGGCGGGGGGGTCAGAGATACGCAGTATTTT
CSVDGGGVRDTQYF
>many|NA|TRBV5-1|TRBJ1-1
TGCGCCAGCAGCACCGAACCAGGTGTCACTGAAGCTTTCTTT
CASSTEPGVTEAFF
>NA|NA|TRBV19|TRBJ2-6
TGTGCCAGTAGTATCTCCTCTGGGGCCAACGTCCTGACTTTC
CASSISSGANVLTF
>many|NA|TRBV19|TRBJ1-2
TGTGCCAGTAGTATAGATATCTCCCGCTATGGCTACACCTTC
CASSIDISRYGYTF
>NA|NA|TRBV2|TRBJ2-7
TGTGCCAGCACCCTAGGTGTGAACTACGAGCAGTACTTC
CASTLGVNYEQYF
>few|TRBD1|TRBV27|TRBJ2-4
TGTGCCAGCAGTTCACTACAGGGGGATGGAAGGAACATTCAGTACTTC
CASSSLQGDGRNIQYF
>NA|NA|TRBV2|TRBJ2-7
TGTGCCAGCAGCCAGGACAGACAGCCGCAGTACTTC
CASSQDRQPQYF
>few|TRBD1|TRBV30|TRBJ1-4
TGTGCCTGGAACCCAGGGGGCCTGCTAGCAACTAATGAAAAACTGTTTTTT
CAWNPGGLLATNEKLFF
>NA|TRBD2|TRBV30|TRBJ2-5
TGTGCCTGGAGACTAGCGGGGGCCCTCCAGGAGACCCAGTACTTC
CAWRLAGALQETQYF
>NA|TRBD1|TRBV5-1|TRBJ2-4
TGCGCCAGCAGCTCACAGGGGGCGGCCCAAAACATTCAGTACTTC
CASSSQGAAQNIQYF
>once|TRBD1|TRBV5-1|TRBJ2-5
TGCGCCAGCAGCTTCAGGGGGTTCGACCAAGAGACCCAGTACTTC
CASSFRGFDQETQYF
>NA|TRBD1|TRBV5-6|TRBJ2-4
TGTGCCAGCAGTCCGGACAGGGGGCTAGCCAAAAACATTCAGTACTTC
CASSPDRGLAKNIQYF
>NA|NA|TRBV2|TRBJ2-6
TGTGCCAGCACCGGGACCTCTACGGGGGCCAACGTCCTGACTTTC
CASTGTSTGANVLTF
>NA|TRBD1|TRBV20-1|TRBJ2-7
TGCAGTGCTAGTCGGACAGGAGAGCAGTACTTC
CSASRTGEQYF
>NA|TRBD1|TRBV29-1|TRBJ1-1
TGCAGCGTGTCGGGACAGCTGAACACTGAAGCTTTCTTT
CSVSGQLNTEAFF
>NA|TRBD2|TRBV4-3|TRBJ2-7
TGCGCCAGCAGCCAAGTGCGGGGGGACTCCTACGAGCAGTACTTC
CASSQVRGDSYEQYF
>NA|NA|TRBV30|TRBJ1-2
TGTGCCTGGTCAGCGGGCCCGCAAGGCTACACCTTC
CAWSAGPQGYTF
>once|NA|TRBV25-1|TRBJ1-6
TGTGCCAGCAGTGAAGTAGGGAATTCACCCCTCCACTTT
CASSEVGNSPLHF
>NA|NA|TRBV5-6|TRBJ2-3
TGTGCCAGCAGCTTGGAGATACAGGCGAGCACAGATACGCAGTATTTT
CASSLEIQASTDTQYF
>NA|TRBD1|TRBV29-1|TRBJ2-7
TGCAGCTATACTCCCGGGACAGGATCCTACGAGCAGTACTTC
CSYTPGTGSYEQYF
>NA|NA|TRBV7-2|TRBJ1-2
TGTGCCAGCAGCTGGGGGCAGGGTGGCTACACCTTC
CASSWGQGGYTF